This T cell receptor (beta chain) was sequenced in a study of blood T cells in healthy people across ages. Study conclusions and caveats: Whereas aged donors had fewer naive CD4+ cells, long-lived donors had more of them and higher diversity. Per-million-T-cell TCR beta diversity fell roughly linearly with age.

The second PCR ran roughly 6 to 11 cycles with a sample-barcoded 5' primer and J-beta primers. All cDNA molecules were each tagged by a template-switch adaptor with 12 random nucleotides. TCRdb fed the 5' RACE reads into MiXCR, producing one record per CDR3 protein. The table lists fewer than 2 million distinct CDR3 sequences, around 40% of them singletons. Per germline, CDR1 PRHDT and CDR2 FYEKMQ (reference sequence). Trimming stripped 4 bases from V and 1 base from J, with 14 bases between. This CDR3 contains 15 residues. Note on this clonotype: Its antigen is not identified.

The clonotype originates from a human donor in good health. The sample taken for sequencing was blood. V is TRBV13 and J is TRBJ2-7; unclear D gene. In DNA form, the CDR3 reads TGTGCCAGCAGCTCCGACGCCGAAGATTCCTACGAGCAGTACTTC. The encoded protein is CASSSDAEDSYEQYF.